These 31 T cell receptor beta chains were sequenced from one sample in a study of cytomegalovirus exposure and HLA in healthy donors. Primers included in the PCR were 60 Vbeta and 13 Jbeta primers. Sequencing used immunoSEQ multiplex PCR; TCRdb keeps in-frame clones, though not all of them. The table records 150,000 to 200,000 clones, roughly 70% of them present only once. The sequenced material came from PBMCs. The receptors were gathered from a woman aged 40 to 50 in good health and CMV-seropositive.

The rearrangement joins TRBV5-1 to TRBJ2-7, with TRBD1 matching 8 bases. The CDR3 totals 15 residues. Per germline, CDR1 SGHRS and CDR2 YFSETQ. The junction had 8 bases not matched to a gene; V was cut back by 1 base and J by 5 bases. CDR3 amino acids: CASSLNPGGSHEQYF. DNA for the CDR3: TGCGCCAGCAGCTTGAATCCAGGGGGCAGCCACGAGCAGTACTTC.

The rearrangement links TRBV19 to TRBJ1-1; D uncertain. The V and J ends lost 6 bases and 4 bases respectively, with 9 bases between them. Germline V lookup: CDR1 LNHDA, CDR2 SQIVND (reference sequence). The CDR3 has 12 amino acids. Here the CDR3 DNA reads TGTGCCAGTAGGCAGTGGAGCACTGAAGCTTTCTTT. Amino acid sequence: CASRQWSTEAFF.

The chain employs TRBV28 and TRBJ2-1, with TRBD2 matching over 16 bases. The J segment lost 8 bases and the V segment lost 8 bases, leaving 12 bases of the junction unmatched. Germline values: CDR1 MDHEN, CDR2 SYDVKM. The CDR3 sequence is 17 residues long. CDR3 nucleotides: TGTGCCAGCCAACTAGGGACTAGCGGGAGGGCCATCTATGAGCAGTTCTTC. This sequence encodes CASQLGTSGRAIYEQFF.

This chain joins TRBV7-9 and TRBJ1-3, with D hard to call. Germline V lookup: CDR1 SEHNR, CDR2 FQNEAQ (reference sequence). CDR3 size: 14 residues. The ends were cut back, 7 bases at V and 7 bases at J, with 17 bases in the middle. CDR3 sequence (DNA): TGTGCCAGCACCACTACCGGCCACGGGAACACCATATATTTT. This sequence encodes CASTTTGHGNTIYF.

This chain links TRBV11-2 with TRBJ2-7, with D possibly TRBD2 on 5 matching bases. V dropped 4 bases and J dropped 5 bases, with 9 bases sitting between them. CDR1 SGHAT and CDR2 FQNNGV come from the germline V gene. The CDR3 length is 12 residues. The CDR3 sequence: CASSSLANEQYF. CDR3 coding DNA: TGTGCCAGCAGCTCCTTAGCGAACGAGCAGTACTTC.

The chain links TRBV28 to TRBJ1-1, with TRBD1 matching 10 bases. With V trimmed by 6 bases and J by 4 bases, 8 bases remained unmatched. This CDR3 comprises 15 residues. Germline CDR1 and CDR2: MDHEN and SYDVKM. The chain's CDR3 is CASRIRRQGATEAFF. The CDR3, as DNA: TGTGCCAGCAGGATCCGGAGACAGGGGGCCACTGAAGCTTTCTTT.

The chain is built from TRBV19 and TRBJ2-2, with 9 bases matching TRBD1. CDR1 is LNHDA, CDR2 SQIVND, per germline (reference sequence). J was trimmed by 1 base and V by 6 bases; bases with no gene match: 3. This CDR3 contains 15 residues. CDR3 in amino acids: CASSWTGENTGELFF. CDR3 sequence (DNA): TGTGCCAGTAGCTGGACAGGGGAGAACACCGGGGAGCTGTTTTTT.

The rearrangement joins TRBV7-3 to TRBJ2-2, with TRBD1 matching 7 bases. The CDR3 has 15 amino acids. Germline V lookup: CDR1 SGHTA, CDR2 FQGTGA. Trimming cost V 5 bases and J 3 bases; bases outside gene matches: 6. CDR3 bases: TGTGCCAGCAGCCCAGCCGGACAGGACACCGGGGAGCTGTTTTTT. This translates into CASSPAGQDTGELFF.

The J gene is TRBJ2-3, the V gene TRBV6-5, with 7 bases fitting TRBD2. Germline loops: CDR1 MNHEY, CDR2 SVGAGI. CDR3 length: 15 amino acids. Losses at the gene ends were 2 bases for V and 6 bases for J; bases not matched to a gene: 8. In DNA form, the CDR3 reads TGTGCCAGCAGTTACGGACTAGAGGGATTGGATACGCAGTATTTT. As protein: CASSYGLEGLDTQYF.

This clone was observed a few times. The chain joins TRBV6-5 to TRBJ2-6; a possible D gene is TRBD2 (5 bases). V lost 7 bases, J lost 0 bases, and 7 bases lay in between. The CDR3 loop spans 14 amino acids. Germline CDR1 is MNHEY and CDR2 is SVGAGI. CDR3 nucleotide sequence: TGTGCCAGCAAGAGCGGCTCTGGGGCCAACGTCCTGACTTTC. Translation gives CASKSGSGANVLTF.

The DNA of the CDR3 is TGTGCCAGCAGCCCTAGACCCGGGACAAACCCAACCTTTTACAATGAGCAGTTCTTC. Its protein is CASSPRPGTNPTFYNEQFF. The chain recombines TRBV13 with TRBJ2-1, with a weak D call TRBD1 (6 bases). Trimming pared 5 bases from V and 4 bases from J, leaving 27 bases between. CDR1 PRHDT and CDR2 FYEKMQ come from the germline V gene (reference sequence). The CDR3 has 19 residues.

The J gene is TRBJ2-7, the V gene TRBV5-4; D possibly corresponds to TRBD2 (5 bases). Looked up from germline, CDR1 is SGHNT and CDR2 is YYREEE (reference sequence). The length of the CDR3 is 14 residues. Trimming removed 0 bases at V and 3 bases at J, with 10 bases between. The DNA for the CDR3 is TGTGCCAGCAGCTTGGGAGGGAACAACTACGAGCAGTACTTC. It translates to CASSLGGNNYEQYF. Using reference TRBV5-4 and TRBJ2-7 for the parts outside the CDR3, the full variable domain is ETGVTQSPTHLIKTRGQQVTLRCSSQSGHNTVSWYQQALGQGPQFIFQYYREEENGRGNFPPRFSGLQFPNYSSELNVNALELDDSALYLCASSLGGNNYEQYFGPGTRLTVT.

The chain combines TRBV5-1 with TRBJ1-2, with TRBD1 matching 7 bases. Per germline, CDR1 SGHRS and CDR2 YFSETQ. The ends lost 2 bases at V and 4 bases at J; junction bases unmatched: 5. CDR3 length equals 14 residues. CDR3 sequence: CASSFLTGSYGYTF. CDR3 DNA sequence: TGCGCCAGCAGCTTCTTGACAGGGTCCTATGGCTACACCTTC. Supplemented by reference TRBV5-1 and TRBJ1-2, the full variable domain reads KAGVTQTPRYLIKTRGQQVTLSCSPISGHRSVSWYQQTPGQGLQFLFEYFSETQRNKGNFPGRFSGRQFSNSRSEMNVSTLELGDSALYLCASSFLTGSYGYTFGSGTRLTVV.

This clone has a single count. An end of the junction does not agree with germline; a read error may underlie this. V and J are TRBV15 and TRBJ1-2; D may be TRBD1 (5 bases). Germline CDR1 and CDR2: LNHNV and YYDKDF (reference sequence). This CDR3 has 17 residues. The CDR3 DNA is TGTGCCACCAGCAGAGATTATCGGCGGGGGTTGAACTATGGCTACCCCTTC. It is translated as CATSRDYRRGLNYGYPF.

This chain joins TRBV9 and TRBJ2-7; 9 nucleotides align to TRBD1. The CDR3 is 14 amino acids. V lost 3 bases and J lost 5; bases outside the gene matches: 6. Germline V gives CDR1 SGDLS, CDR2 YYNGEE. The CDR3 sequence is CASSDGTGIDEQYF. CDR3 DNA: TGTGCCAGCAGCGACGGGACAGGGATTGACGAGCAGTACTTC.

In this sample, this clone turned up once. The V and J genes are TRBV4-3 and TRBJ2-7, with TRBD2 as a possible D gene (5 bases). Trimming pared 0 bases from V and 1 base from J, leaving 16 bases between. Per germline, CDR1 LGHNA and CDR2 YSLEER. The CDR3 extends over 17 amino acids. CDR3 bases: TGCGCCAGCAGCCAAGATCCCGGAGGACTGACTTCCTACGAGCAGTACTTC. Amino acids: CASSQDPGGLTSYEQYF.

The genes are TRBV7-2 and TRBJ1-5, with TRBD1 matching 11 bases. CDR3 size: 14 residues. With V trimmed by 5 bases and J by 6 bases, 3 bases remained unmatched. CDR1 is SGHTA and CDR2 is FQGNSA in the germline V gene. CDR3 sequence reads: CASSHGTGGQPQHF. The CDR3 region has the DNA TGTGCCAGCAGCCACGGGACAGGGGGTCAGCCCCAGCATTTT. Full variable domain (remainder filled in from reference TRBV7-2 and TRBJ1-5): GAGVSQSPSNKVTEKGKDVELRCDPISGHTALYWYRQSLGQGLEFLIYFQGNSAPDKSGLPSDRFSAERTGGSVSTLTIQRTQQEDSAVYLCASSHGTGGQPQHFGDGTRLSIL.

This chain connects TRBV19 to TRBJ2-7; D call uncertain. The V end was cut by 3 bases, the J end by 4 bases, with 16 bases between. The CDR3 contains 15 residues. Per germline, CDR1 LNHDA and CDR2 SQIVND (reference sequence). The CDR3: CASSMEYRNYYEQYF. CDR3 coding DNA: TGTGCCAGTAGTATGGAATACCGGAACTATTACGAGCAGTACTTC.

V and J are TRBV9 and TRBJ2-3; D is possibly TRBD2 (7 bases). The CDR3 covers 16 residues. The ends were cut back, 1 base at V and 4 bases at J, with 16 bases in the middle. Germline CDR1 reads SGDLS; CDR2 reads YYNGEE. The CDR3 DNA reads as TGTGCCAGCAGCGTAAGGGGGGGAGTGAGCGCAGATACGCAGTATTTT. It translates to CASSVRGGVSADTQYF.

This sequence joins TRBV21-1 and TRBJ2-5; the listed D gene, TRBD1, was not tested against the DNA. TRBV21-1 is reported as a pseudogene. There are 12 residues in the CDR3. CDR3 sequence: CASRQGLGTQYF. CDR3 in DNA: TGTGCCAGCAGGCAGGGATTGGGGACCCAGTACTTC.

The chain is built from TRBV9 and TRBJ2-3; 14 bases are a match to TRBD2. Germline V gene data show CDR1 as SGDLS and CDR2 as YYNGEE. V trimming: 2 bases; J trimming: 5 bases; junction bases outside the gene matches: 7. This CDR3 has 17 residues. CDR3: CASSVGTSGSSVDTQYF. The DNA of the CDR3 is TGTGCCAGCAGCGTCGGGACTAGCGGGAGTAGTGTAGATACGCAGTATTTT.

The chain joins TRBV29-1 to TRBJ1-1; 10 nucleotides match TRBD1. In germline, CDR1 is SQVTM, CDR2 ANQGSEA. J gave up 1 base and V 4 bases, and 3 bases lay outside the gene matches. CDR3 length: 14 amino acids. CDR3 protein: CSVAGTGANTEAFF. CDR3 nucleotide sequence: TGCAGCGTTGCTGGGACAGGGGCGAACACTGAAGCTTTCTTT.

The V and J genes are TRBV15 and TRBJ2-1, with TRBD2 identical over 9 bases. The CDR3 is 16 residues long. V lost 3 bases and J lost 3; bases outside the gene matches: 6. Per the germline V gene, CDR1 is LNHNV and CDR2 is YYDKDF (reference sequence). The CDR3 sequence: CATSRRRLADYNEQFF. For the CDR3, the DNA is TGTGCCACCAGCAGGAGACGACTAGCGGACTACAATGAGCAGTTCTTC.

CDR3 loop: CASSQGSGRGNEQYF. For the CDR3, the DNA is TGCGCCAGCAGCCAAGGGTCCGGCAGGGGTAACGAGCAGTACTTC. The chain links TRBV4-3 to TRBJ2-7; maybe TRBD1 (6 bases). From germline, CDR1 is LGHNA and CDR2 YSLEER. The V end was cut by 1 base, the J end by 5 bases, with 15 bases between. The CDR3 is 15 amino acids.

The CDR3 is CASGTGANYGYTF. CDR3 DNA sequence: TGTGCCAGCGGTACAGGAGCTAACTATGGCTACACCTTC. V gene TRBV11-1 combines with J gene TRBJ1-2, with a tentative D call TRBD1 (5 bases). Trimming took 8 bases from V and 0 from J, leaving 10 bases between them. Per germline, CDR1 SGHAT and CDR2 FQDESV (reference sequence). The CDR3 has 13 amino acids.

There are a few counts of this clone. V gene TRBV28 combines with J gene TRBJ2-5, with TRBD2 identical over 14 bases. CDR1 is MDHEN, CDR2 SYDVKM, per germline. The CDR3 loop spans 16 amino acids. V dropped 7 bases and J dropped 5; count of bases not matched to a gene: 9. This chain's CDR3 is CASNEGLAGEGETQYF. CDR3 nucleotides: TGTGCCAGCAATGAGGGACTAGCGGGAGAGGGTGAGACCCAGTACTTC.

The chain is built from TRBV5-1 and TRBJ2-2, with a tentative D call TRBD1 (5 bases). The CDR3 has 15 amino acids. V was shortened by 4 bases and J by 4 bases, with 14 bases between the two germline ends. Per the germline V gene, CDR1 is SGHRS and CDR2 is YFSETQ. DNA of the CDR3: TGCGCCAGCAGCCTAGGGGCTTCGGCCACCGGGGAGCTGTTTTTT. Amino acid sequence: CASSLGASATGELFF.

The V and J genes are TRBV7-2 and TRBJ2-7; D is unresolved. The germline V and J ends were trimmed by 5 bases and 5 bases, with 19 bases remaining between them. Germline values: CDR1 SGHTA, CDR2 FQGNSA. CDR3 size: 15 residues. The CDR3 is CASSPPPAVIHEQYF. CDR3 coding DNA: TGTGCCAGCAGCCCCCCCCCGGCGGTAATCCACGAGCAGTACTTC.

The chain is built from TRBV9 and TRBJ2-1, with a tentative D call TRBD2 (6 bases). V shed 0 bases and J shed 0 bases, with 13 bases lying between them. The CDR3 sequence is 17 residues long. The germline CDR1 and CDR2 sequences are SGDLS and YYNGEE. As DNA, the CDR3 is TGTGCCAGCAGCGTAGTTCGGGGGAGCCACTCCTACAATGAGCAGTTCTTC. It translates to CASSVVRGSHSYNEQFF.

This sequence joins TRBV25-1 and TRBJ2-7, with D possibly being TRBD1 (5 bases). The germline gives CDR1 MGHDK, CDR2 SYGVNS. The V gene lost 2 bases and the J gene lost 6 bases, with 8 bases spanning the gap. The CDR3 contains 12 residues. CDR3 in amino acids: CASSERGGEQYF. The CDR3 DNA sequence: TGTGCCAGCAGTGAAAGGGGCGGCGAGCAGTACTTC.

The chain combines TRBV10-1 with TRBJ2-7; the match to TRBD1 covers 8 bases. The germline CDR1 and CDR2 sequences are WNHNN and SYGVQD (reference sequence). This CDR3 region has 16 residues. V lost 3 bases to trimming and J lost 2 bases; unmatched junction nucleotides: 9. DNA for the CDR3: TGCGCCAGCAGTGATTCAGGACAGGGTTCGACCTACGAGCAGTACTTC. This sequence encodes CASSDSGQGSTYEQYF.